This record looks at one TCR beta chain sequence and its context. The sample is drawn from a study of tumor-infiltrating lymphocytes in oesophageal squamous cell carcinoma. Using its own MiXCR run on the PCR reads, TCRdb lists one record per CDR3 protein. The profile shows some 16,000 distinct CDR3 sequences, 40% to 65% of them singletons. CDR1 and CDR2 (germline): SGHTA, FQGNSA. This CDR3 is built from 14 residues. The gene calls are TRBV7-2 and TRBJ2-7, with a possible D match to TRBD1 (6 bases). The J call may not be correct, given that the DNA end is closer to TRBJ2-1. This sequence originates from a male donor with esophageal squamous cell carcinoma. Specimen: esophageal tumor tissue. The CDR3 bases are TGTGCCAGCAAGCTTCTGGGGCAGGGGAATGAGCAGTTCTTC. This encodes CASKLLGQGNEQFF.